Here is one T cell receptor (beta chain) with its context. Its antigen has not been determined. No base-level quality is on record; no much larger clone is a single base apart. The protocol used for the library was the immunoSEQ multiplex PCR assay. A mixture of 60 forward primers for TCR Vbeta segments and 13 reverse primers for TCR Jbeta segments was used in the multiplex PCR. The CDR3 region of rearranged TCR beta genes was amplified from genomic DNA with a multiplex PCR assay. On the Illumina HiSeq System, the amplified TCR beta libraries were sequenced as 87-base-pair reads. The authors' pipeline ran thus. A later analysis counted some 74 million unique TCR beta chains across the 666 repertoires, and some 11 million of these chains were shared by at least two donors. Raw reads were error-corrected and collapsed into unique sequences with a nearest-neighbor algorithm that merged closely related sequences to remove PCR and sequencing errors. V, D and J gene segments were assigned by aligning CDR3 sequences to IMGT reference sequences. Each retained sequence needed at least a six-nucleotide match to both a V gene segment and a J gene segment. Rearrangements were classified as productive when the CDR3 lacked stop codons and remained in frame with V and J, and all other rearrangements were classified as non-productive. CDR3 was defined according to IMGT convention as the region running from the second conserved V-encoded cysteine to the conserved J-encoded phenylalanine. The earlier analysis of 450 to 750 of the donors excluded any sequence lacking an unambiguous match to a single V gene segment. An earlier analysis of a few hundred of the donors called V segments functional above 56.7% productive rearrangements and segregating when the between-donor standard deviation exceeded 5%. A statistical classification framework was built to diagnose cytomegalovirus status from the catalog of TCR beta chain sequences. V and J gene assignment, in a later analysis, came from comparing TCR nucleotide sequences with IMGT/GENE-DB human TR gene sequences. The TCRdist pipeline was used in a later analysis to assign CDR3 sequences and most-parsimonious VDJ recombination scenarios. In a later analysis, each TCR beta chain was defined by its CDR3 amino acid sequence together with its V-gene family, and reads without a unique V-gene family were excluded. In a later analysis, 500 to 650 highly shared, low-generation-probability nucleotide sequences were removed to address suspected cross-contamination and a sequencing artifact. A later analysis calculated a clonal expansion index for each public chain from normalized within-repertoire ranks of inferred template counts. A later analysis computed generation probabilities with a VDJ recombination model fitted to out-of-frame rearrangements, and checked the results against IGoR. In a later analysis, hypergeometric tests were used to score TCR-TCR, TCR-HLA and TCR-CMV co-occurrence, with a repertoire-size bias correction applied to TCR pairs. False discovery rates were estimated in a later analysis by permuting HLA or CMV assignments 20 times. In a later analysis, co-occurring TCRs were grouped using DBSCAN, and TCRdist sequence similarity was added for clustering within HLA-allele-positive subsets. Co-occurrence clustering excluded repertoires with fewer than 30,000 or more than 120,000 public chains, plus five with anomalous nucleotide sharing. TCRdb obtained this table from immuneACCESS and retained in-frame rearrangements with V and J assigned. These tables miss some clones; where compared with another copy, unresolved V genes account for less than half of the shortfall, and the remainder is unexplained. Clone size and V and J calls were adopted from that table, with D and trimming inferred from the DNA. Within this sample are 75,000 to 90,000 clones, with around 77% of them counted one time only. More than 2.5% of the sample is held by the ten biggest clonotypes.

The cohort comprised under 700 healthy bone marrow donors. Cohort members were all nominally healthy when sampled, although unrecorded immune exposures were likely present. The donor tested CMV seronegative, placing the donor among the 350 or so seronegative members of the cohort. A peripheral blood sample was collected from each donor, and TCR beta sequencing was performed on peripheral blood mononuclear cells. The Qiagen DNeasy Blood Extraction Kit was used to extract genomic DNA from the blood cell samples. This record belongs to a study of cytomegalovirus exposure and HLA in healthy donors (TCRdb year 2017). In the study overall: In an earlier analysis of 550 to 750 of the donors, roughly 300 Gb of sequence data and 117 million unique TCR beta sequences from roughly 180 million T cells were reported. Because of strong linkage in the cohort, roughly five DR-DQ haplotypes were treated as single units for association and clustering. Of the approximately 400 genotyped donors, around 81% fell in the genetic ancestry cluster associated with self-reported Caucasian donors. A separate validation cohort of 100 to 150 different subjects was used in addition to the 666-subject first cohort. In a later analysis, previously published TCR beta repertoires from 670 or so donors were re-analyzed and high-resolution HLA genotyping was added so that TCR occurrence patterns could be studied. In a later genetic analysis, genome-wide SNP genotypes for about three fifths of the roughly 670 donors were used, and that subset was treated as a discovery cohort. HLA typing included class I and class II loci at four-digit resolution. Donor age, sex, ethnicity and CMV serostatus were compiled alongside the repertoire data. High-throughput TCR immunosequencing, statistical association of individual TCRs with disease status, and machine learning were combined to predict cytomegalovirus infection status. The study used immunosequencing to profile the T cell repertoires of about 670 subjects and linked those repertoires to cytomegalovirus serostatus. All discovery cohort repertoires had been generated using a single sequencing platform. In an earlier analysis of around 540 of the donors, high-throughput TCR beta sequencing was used to judge whether each TCR beta V gene segment behaved as functional or pseudogenic. An early release covering 500 to 750 HLA-typed donors comprised about 310 gigabases of sequencing data and around 86 million unique TCR sequences. Across roughly 420 genotyped donors of the cohort, an average of about 240,000 unique TCR beta nucleotide sequences per donor were sequenced, and 15% to 20% of those sequences were non-productive. The later analysis used no new phenotypic data to find candidate immune exposures, relying instead on TCR beta sequences and their occurrence across donors. Typing coverage varied by locus: about 620-630 donors for A, B, C, DRB1 and DQB1; under 550 for DQA1; more than 600 for DPA1; 450 to 480 for DPB1. The study was designed to test whether signatures of past pathogen exposure could be identified by cataloging public T cell receptors. Study-wide findings and limitations: At a false discovery rate of 0.05, a later analysis linked approximately 18,000 TCR beta sequences to specific HLA alleles. Cytomegalovirus status was reported to be diagnosed by the classifier with high specificity and sensitivity in both the original and validation cohorts. A further reported finding was that TCR beta sequences accurately predicted the HLA-A and HLA-B alleles for most subjects in the first cohort. Linkage disequilibrium might explain the correlated functional status among segregating V segments, but an unknown experimental factor could not be ruled out. Compared with equally common non-associated chains, HLA-associated TCR beta chains in a later analysis were more clonally expanded and had lower generation probabilities. Seventeen rarely observed V segments, including chromosome 9 orphons, were excluded from the earlier analysis of just under 600 of the donors because counts were too low. Broadly in line with IMGT annotations, most TCR beta V segments showed up in productive rearrangements about 90% or about 30% of the time in an earlier analysis of approximately 600 of the donors. A total of 150 to 200 TCR beta chains were listed by the study as associated with cytomegalovirus. A later genetic analysis associated a missense DCLRE1C variant with V-gene and J-gene trimming of TCR beta chains, and an independent cohort replicated the association. HLA typing was unavailable for some donors at each locus, so association tests used only the typed subset. Roughly uniform sequencing depth across donors was assumed in presence/absence analyses, although this assumption may not hold. A group of highly shared sequence variants was considered likely to be a technical artifact of the sequencing pipeline. A later analysis found that most CMV-associated TCR beta chains appeared HLA-restricted, with HLA associations seemingly driven largely by CMV exposure. Three of the identified cytomegalovirus-associated TCR beta chains were confirmed in vitro to be specific for cytomegalovirus antigens. A later genetic analysis reported fewer N-insertions in productive TCRs among donors in an Asian-associated ancestry cluster than the approximately 700-donor mean. The cohort was sequenced for TCR beta chains only, and without alpha or paired-chain data the features that could be detected were limited. Immune exposure information for the cohort was limited to CMV serostatus. The authors suggested that the approach could potentially be extended to other disease states and immunological phenotypes. A later analysis found that TCR association rates varied across HLA loci, with DRB1 alleles showing the most associated TCRs and HLA-C alleles the fewest. The 87-base-pair reads could not distinguish some IMGT-functional V segments, including TRBV6-2 and TRBV6-3, so those segments were excluded. Assigning TCR associations to individual alleles was difficult when HLA alleles, especially DR and DQ, strongly co-occurred. Across donors, most TCR sequences were observed very rarely, whereas some public TCRs were present in many individuals. A later analysis reported that several top co-occurrence clusters appeared linked to parvovirus B19, influenza, CMV and Epstein-Barr virus.

From the cysteine up to the phenylalanine, the CDR3 has a length of 14 residues. The kept DNA is CDR3 alone, 42 bases in frame from the first base. Compared with germline, V lacks 5 bases and J lacks 3 bases; bases without a gene match: 1. CDR1 and CDR2 are drawn from the germline V gene: SNHLY, FYNNEI. The sequenced material came from PBMCs. Rearrangement joined TRBV2 to TRBJ2-5; 12 middle bases align to TRBD2. The TCR sequence derives from a man aged 45-65 years in good health and CMV-seronegative. The DNA sequence is TGTGCCAGCAGTAGACTAGCGGGGGAAGAGACCCAGTACTTC. Translated, this gives CASSRLAGEETQYF.